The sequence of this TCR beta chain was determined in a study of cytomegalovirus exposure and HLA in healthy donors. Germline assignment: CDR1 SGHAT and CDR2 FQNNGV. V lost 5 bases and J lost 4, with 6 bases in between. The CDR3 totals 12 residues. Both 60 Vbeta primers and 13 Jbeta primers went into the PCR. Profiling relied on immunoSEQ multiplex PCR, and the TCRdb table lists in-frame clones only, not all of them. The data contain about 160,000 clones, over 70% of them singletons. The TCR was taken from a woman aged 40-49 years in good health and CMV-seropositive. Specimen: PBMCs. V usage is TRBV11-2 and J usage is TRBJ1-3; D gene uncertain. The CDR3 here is CASSELGNTIYF. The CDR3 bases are TGTGCCAGCAGCGAGTTGGGAAACACCATATATTTT.